The text below deals with one T cell receptor (beta chain). Antigen unknown. Germline V lookup: CDR1 SGHTS, CDR2 YDEGEE. The V end was cut by 0 bases, the J end by 4 bases, with 16 bases between. This CDR3 contains 16 residues. This specimen belongs to a study of persistence of HIV-infected CD4 T cells. Study at large: Two participants gave one leukapheresis sample; others gave up to about 180 mL blood repeatedly.

Lysates of CMV-infected fibroblasts at roughly 10 ug/mL stimulated these cells. CD40L/CD69 double-negative CD45RO-high memory CD4+ T cells were collected. Plasma HIV-1 RNA stayed below 50 copies/mL for at least 4 years. A roughly 20-hour stimulation of CD8-depleted PBMCs used anti-CD28/CD49d costimulation, CD40-blocking antibody and enfuvirtide. This was the immunoSEQ version 4 assay in survey mode. Genomic DNA was diluted to 10 ng/uL, up to 1 ug per sample. The method was immunoSEQ multiplex PCR; TCRdb's version includes in-frame clones alone and lacks a portion of them. The data show 30,000 to 35,000 clones, with about four fifths seen just once and 0.7% to 0.95% held by the top ten.

This sample comprised CD4+ T cells sorted from PBMCs after approximately 19-hour stimulation, obtained from a patient who received antiretroviral therapy. This TCR derives from an adult man with HIV who was CMV-seropositive. V and J are TRBV5-8 and TRBJ1-2; no firm D call. This chain's CDR3 is CASSLGTRHSLYGYTF. Written as DNA, the CDR3 is TGTGCCAGCAGCTTGGGAACAAGGCATTCTCTCTATGGCTACACCTTC. The variable domain in full, completed from reference TRBV5-8 and TRBJ1-2, reads EAGVTQSPTHLIKTRGQQATLRCSPISGHTSVYWYQQALGLGLQFLLWYDEGEERNRGNFPPRFSGRQFPNYSSELNVNALELEDSALYLCASSLGTRHSLYGYTFGSGTRLTVV.